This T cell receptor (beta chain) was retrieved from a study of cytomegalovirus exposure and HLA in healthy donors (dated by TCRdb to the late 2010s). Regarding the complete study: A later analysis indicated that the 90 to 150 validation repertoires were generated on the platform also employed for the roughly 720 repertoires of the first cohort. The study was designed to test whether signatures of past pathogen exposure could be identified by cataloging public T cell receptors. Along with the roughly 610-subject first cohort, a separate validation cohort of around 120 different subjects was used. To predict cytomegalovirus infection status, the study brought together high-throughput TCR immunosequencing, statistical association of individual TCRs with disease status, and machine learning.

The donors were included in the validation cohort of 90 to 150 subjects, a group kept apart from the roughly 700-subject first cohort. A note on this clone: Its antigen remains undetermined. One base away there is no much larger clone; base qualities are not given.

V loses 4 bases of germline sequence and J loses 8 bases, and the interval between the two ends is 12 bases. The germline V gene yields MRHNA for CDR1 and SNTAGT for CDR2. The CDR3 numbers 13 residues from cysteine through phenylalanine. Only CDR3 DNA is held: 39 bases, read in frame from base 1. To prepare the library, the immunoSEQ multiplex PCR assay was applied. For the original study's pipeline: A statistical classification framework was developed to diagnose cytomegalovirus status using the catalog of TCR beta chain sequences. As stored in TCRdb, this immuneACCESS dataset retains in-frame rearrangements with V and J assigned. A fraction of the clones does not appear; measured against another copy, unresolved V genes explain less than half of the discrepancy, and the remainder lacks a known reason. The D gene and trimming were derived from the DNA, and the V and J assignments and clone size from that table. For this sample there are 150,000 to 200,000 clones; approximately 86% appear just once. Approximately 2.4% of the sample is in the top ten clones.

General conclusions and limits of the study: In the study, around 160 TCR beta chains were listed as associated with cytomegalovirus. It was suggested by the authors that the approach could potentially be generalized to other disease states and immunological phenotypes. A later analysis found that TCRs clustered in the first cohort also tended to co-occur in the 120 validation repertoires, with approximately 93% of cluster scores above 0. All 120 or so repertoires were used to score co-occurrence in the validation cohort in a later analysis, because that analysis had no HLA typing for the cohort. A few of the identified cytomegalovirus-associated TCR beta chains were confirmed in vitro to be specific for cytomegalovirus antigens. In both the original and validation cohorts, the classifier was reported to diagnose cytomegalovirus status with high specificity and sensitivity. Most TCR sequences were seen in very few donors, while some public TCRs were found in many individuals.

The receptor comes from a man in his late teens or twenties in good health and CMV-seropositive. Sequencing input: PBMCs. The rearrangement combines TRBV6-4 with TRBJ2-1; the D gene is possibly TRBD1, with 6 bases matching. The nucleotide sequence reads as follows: TGTGCCAGCAGTGCACAGGGTACCGATGAGCAGTTCTTC. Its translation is CASSAQGTDEQFF.